Below, 10 T cell receptor beta chains from the same sample are listed, as sequenced in a study of blood T cell repertoires in COVID-19. Here immunoSEQ multiplex PCR was the method, and the copy in TCRdb shows in-frame clones only, minus some. The sample has approximately 110,000 clones, roughly 82% seen once. Sequenced input: peripheral blood. The receptors derive from a woman of 80 years or more with active or convalescent COVID-19.

This chain links TRBV2 with TRBJ2-1, with D possibly TRBD1 on 5 matching bases. The CDR3 runs to 14 residues. V was cut by 11 bases and J by 7 bases, with 21 bases left in between. Per the germline V gene, CDR1 is SNHLY and CDR2 is FYNNEI. CDR3 region: CAGRQFTQRNEQFF. The CDR3 nucleotides read TGTGCCGGAAGACAGTTTACTCAACGGAATGAGCAGTTCTTC.

The rearrangement joins TRBV7-9 to TRBJ2-5; 7 nucleotides agree with TRBD2. Germline values: CDR1 SEHNR, CDR2 FQNEAQ (reference sequence). This CDR3 has 17 residues. Trimming removed 6 bases from V and 2 bases from J; junction bases left unmatched: 15. CDR3 residues: CASSSQGASGGQETQYF. The CDR3 nucleotides are TGTGCCAGCAGTTCACAAGGGGCTAGCGGAGGTCAAGAGACCCAGTACTTC.

The rearrangement links TRBV18 to TRBJ2-5; 7 bases line up with TRBD1. The CDR3 contains 14 residues. CDR1 and CDR2 from the germline V gene are KGHSH and LQKENI. Losses at the gene ends were 7 bases for V and 1 base for J; bases not matched to a gene: 6. CDR3: CASLIGQVQETQYF. The DNA for the CDR3 is TGTGCCAGCTTGATCGGACAGGTCCAAGAGACCCAGTACTTC.

This clone was recorded once. The chain employs TRBV5-4 and TRBJ2-2; D gene uncertain. CDR1 and CDR2 from the germline V gene are SGHNT and YYREEE (reference sequence). CDR3 length equals 14 residues. The V gene lost 0 bases and the J gene lost 5 bases, with 8 bases spanning the gap. The CDR3 protein is CASSLESGTGELFF. In nucleotides, the CDR3 is TGTGCCAGCAGCTTGGAGAGTGGTACCGGGGAGCTGTTTTTT.

The chain links TRBV7-3 to TRBJ1-5; D unresolved. This CDR3 has 13 amino acids. V lost 0 bases to trimming and J lost 4 bases, with 4 bases between them. Germline CDR1 SGHTA, CDR2 FQGTGA. The DNA of the CDR3 is TGTGCCAGCAGCTTAACGGAGAATCAGCCCCAGCATTTT. This sequence encodes CASSLTENQPQHF.

The chain carries TRBV10-3 and TRBJ2-1, with 10 nucleotides matching TRBD1. J gave up 1 base and V 6 bases, and 9 bases lay outside the gene matches. The CDR3 consists of 17 residues. Germline CDR1 is ENHRY and CDR2 is SYGVKD. CDR3 sequence reads: CAIRSDRGQGSYNEQFF. The CDR3 DNA sequence: TGTGCCATCAGGAGTGATAGGGGACAGGGGTCCTACAATGAGCAGTTCTTC.

This chain connects TRBV28 to TRBJ2-1; 9 bases agree with TRBD2. The CDR3 has 15 residues. V shed 6 bases, J shed 6 bases, and the junction held 9 bases outside the gene matches. CDR1 is MDHEN, CDR2 SYDVKM, per germline. In DNA form, the CDR3 reads TGTGCCAGCAGCCGTAGCGGGAGTTTTTCCAATGAGCAGTTCTTC. Its protein is CASSRSGSFSNEQFF.

V usage is TRBV7-9 and J usage is TRBJ1-1, with D unclear. Germline lookup yields CDR1 SEHNR and CDR2 FQNEAQ (reference sequence). V lost 3 bases, J lost 4 bases, and 6 bases lay in between. The CDR3 runs to 12 residues. CDR3 residues: CASSFSSTEAFF. The CDR3, as DNA: TGTGCCAGCAGCTTCTCTTCCACTGAAGCTTTCTTT.

The chain has TRBV5-1 and TRBJ1-5, with 9 bases aligning to TRBD1. The CDR3 runs to 16 residues. Germline values: CDR1 SGHRS, CDR2 YFSETQ. With V trimmed by 0 bases and J by 2 bases, 3 bases remained unmatched. In DNA, the CDR3 is TGCGCCAGCAGCTTGGGGGACAGGGAGGGCAATCAGCCCCAGCATTTT. It yields the protein CASSLGDREGNQPQHF. Using reference TRBV5-1 and TRBJ1-5 for the parts outside the CDR3, the full variable domain is KAGVTQTPRYLIKTRGQQVTLSCSPISGHRSVSWYQQTPGQGLQFLFEYFSETQRNKGNFPGRFSGRQFSNSRSEMNVSTLELGDSALYLCASSLGDREGNQPQHFGDGTRLSIL.

V usage is TRBV28 and J usage is TRBJ2-7; 7 bases align to TRBD1. CDR1 is MDHEN, CDR2 SYDVKM, per germline. The CDR3 is made up of 12 amino acids. V lost 8 bases and J lost 3; bases outside the gene matches: 4. The CDR3 protein is CASGQAFYEQYF. Written as DNA, the CDR3 is TGTGCCAGCGGACAGGCCTTCTACGAGCAGTACTTC.